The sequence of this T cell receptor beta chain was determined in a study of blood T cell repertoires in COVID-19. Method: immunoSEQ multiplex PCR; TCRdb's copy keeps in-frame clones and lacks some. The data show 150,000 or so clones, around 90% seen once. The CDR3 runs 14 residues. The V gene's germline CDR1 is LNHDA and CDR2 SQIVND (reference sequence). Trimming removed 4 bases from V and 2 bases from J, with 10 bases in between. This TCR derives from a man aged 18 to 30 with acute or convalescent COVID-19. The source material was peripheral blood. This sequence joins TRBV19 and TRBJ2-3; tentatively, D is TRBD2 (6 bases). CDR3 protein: CASSRDSATDTQYF. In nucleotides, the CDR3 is TGTGCCAGTAGTAGGGACTCCGCCACAGATACGCAGTATTTT.